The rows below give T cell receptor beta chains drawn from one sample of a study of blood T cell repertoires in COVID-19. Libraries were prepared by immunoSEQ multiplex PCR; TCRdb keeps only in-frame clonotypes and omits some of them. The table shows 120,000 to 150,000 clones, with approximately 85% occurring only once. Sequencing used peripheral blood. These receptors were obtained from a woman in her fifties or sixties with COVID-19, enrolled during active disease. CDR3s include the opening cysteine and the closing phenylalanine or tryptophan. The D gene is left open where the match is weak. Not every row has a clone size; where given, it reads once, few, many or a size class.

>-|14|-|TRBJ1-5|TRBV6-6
CASSPQGLSQPQHF
TGTGCCAGCAGCCCACAGGGTCTCAGCCAGCCCCAGCATTTT
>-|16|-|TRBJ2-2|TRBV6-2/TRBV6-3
CASSLPAGLNTGELFF
TGTGCCAGCAGCTTACCTGCGGGACTTAACACCGGGGAGCTGTTTTTT
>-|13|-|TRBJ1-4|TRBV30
CAISGGGIQELFF
TGTGCCATATCGGGGGGGGGCATTCAGGAACTGTTTTTT
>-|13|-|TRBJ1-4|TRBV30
CAWSRDSNEKLFF
TGTGCCTGGAGTCGTGACAGCAATGAAAAACTGTTTTTT
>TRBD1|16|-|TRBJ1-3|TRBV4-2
CASSHGQGVTGNTIYF
TGTGCCAGCAGCCACGGACAGGGGGTGACTGGAAACACCATATATTTT
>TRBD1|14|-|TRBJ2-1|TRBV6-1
CASSDGTGDNEQFF
TGTGCCAGCAGTGACGGGACAGGGGACAATGAGCAGTTCTTC
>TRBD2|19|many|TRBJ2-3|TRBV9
CASSVGIEGYGLATDTQYF
TGTGCCAGCAGCGTGGGTATAGAGGGGTATGGACTAGCGACAGATACGCAGTATTTT
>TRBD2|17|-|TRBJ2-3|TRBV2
CASSRGLAGGDTDTQYF
TGTGCCAGCAGTCGAGGACTAGCGGGGGGGGACACAGATACGCAGTATTTT
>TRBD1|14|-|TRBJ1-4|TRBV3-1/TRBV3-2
CASSLGTGNEKLFF
TGTGCCAGCAGCCTTGGGACAGGGAATGAAAAACTGTTTTTT
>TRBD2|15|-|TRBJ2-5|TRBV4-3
CASSQNSGGQETQYF
TGCGCCAGCAGCCAAAATAGCGGGGGCCAAGAGACCCAGTACTTC
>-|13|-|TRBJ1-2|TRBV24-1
CATSDEQGYGYTF
TGTGCCACCAGTGATGAACAGGGCTATGGCTACACCTTC
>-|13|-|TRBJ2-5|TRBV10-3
CAIRMPSGETQYF
TGTGCCATACGGATGCCGAGCGGAGAGACCCAGTACTTC
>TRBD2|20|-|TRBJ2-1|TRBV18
CASSPAGTSGVWQGYNEQFF
TGTGCCAGCTCACCAGCCGGGACTAGCGGGGTATGGCAGGGATACAATGAGCAGTTCTTC
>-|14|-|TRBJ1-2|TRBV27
CASSKGQGVYGYTF
TGTGCCAGCTCAAAGGGGCAGGGTGTCTATGGCTACACCTTC
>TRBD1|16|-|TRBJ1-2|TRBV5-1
CASSSTGQTDNYGYTF
TGCGCCAGCAGCTCGACGGGACAGACAGATAACTATGGCTACACCTTC
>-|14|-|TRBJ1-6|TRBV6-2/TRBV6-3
CASSYNRAGSPLHF
TGTGCCAGCAGTTACAACAGGGCTGGTTCACCCCTCCACTTT
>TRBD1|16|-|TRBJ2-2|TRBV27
CASSNTGTGGSGELFF
TGTGCCAGCAGCAATACCGGGACAGGGGGCTCCGGGGAGCTGTTTTTT
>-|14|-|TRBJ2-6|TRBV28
CASSNRVGANVLTF
TGTGCCAGCAGTAACAGGGTTGGGGCCAACGTCCTGACTTTC
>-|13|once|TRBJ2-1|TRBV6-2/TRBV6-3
CASSLSSYNEQFF
TGTGCCAGCAGCCTGAGCTCCTACAATGAGCAGTTCTTC
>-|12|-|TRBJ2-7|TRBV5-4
CASSRGTAEQYF
TGTGCCAGCAGCCGCGGGACGGCCGAGCAGTACTTC
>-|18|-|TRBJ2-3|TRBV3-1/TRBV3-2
CASSQGGRVGSSTDTQYF
TGTGCCAGCAGCCAAGGTGGGCGAGTTGGGTCTAGCACAGATACGCAGTATTTT
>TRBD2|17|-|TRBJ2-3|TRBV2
CASSPSTAGGYTDTQYF
TGTGCCAGCAGTCCTAGTACAGCGGGGGGGTACACAGATACGCAGTATTTT
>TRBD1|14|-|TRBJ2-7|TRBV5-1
CASSMTGPPYEQYF
TGCGCCAGCAGCATGACAGGGCCCCCCTACGAGCAGTACTTC
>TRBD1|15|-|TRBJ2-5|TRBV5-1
CASSFVGQGTETQYF
TGCGCCAGCAGCTTTGTGGGACAGGGGACAGAGACCCAGTACTTC
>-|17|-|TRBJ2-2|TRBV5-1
CASSTTSLAVRTGELFF
TGCGCCAGCAGTACGACATCTCTGGCTGTTAGGACCGGGGAGCTGTTTTTT
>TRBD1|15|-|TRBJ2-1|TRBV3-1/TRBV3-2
CASSPRTGRSNEQFF
TGTGCCAGCAGTCCCCGGACAGGGAGATCGAATGAGCAGTTCTTC
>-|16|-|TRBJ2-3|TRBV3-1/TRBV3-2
CASSQEIRASTDTQYF
TGTGCCAGCAGCCAAGAAATCAGGGCTAGCACAGATACGCAGTATTTT
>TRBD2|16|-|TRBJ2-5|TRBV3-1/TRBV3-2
CASSQDAAGGQETQYF
TGTGCCAGCAGCCAAGATGCAGCGGGGGGCCAAGAGACCCAGTACTTC
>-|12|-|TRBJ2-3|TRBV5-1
CASSPETDTQYF
TGCGCCAGCAGCCCGGAGACAGATACGCAGTATTTT
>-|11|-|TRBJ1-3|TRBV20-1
CSTQRGGTIYF
TGCAGTACTCAGAGGGGAGGCACCATATATTTT
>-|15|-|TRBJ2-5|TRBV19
CASSIGGTRQETQYF
TGTGCCAGTAGTATAGGGGGGACACGACAAGAGACCCAGTACTTC
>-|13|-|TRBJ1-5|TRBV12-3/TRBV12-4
CASSLVSGQPQHF
TGTGCCAGCAGTTTGGTGTCAGGTCAGCCCCAGCATTTT
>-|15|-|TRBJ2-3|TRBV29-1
CSVVTARGPSNTQYF
TGCAGCGTTGTAACCGCGAGAGGGCCCTCGAATACGCAGTATTTT
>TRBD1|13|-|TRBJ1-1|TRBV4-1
CASRLQGALEAFF
TGCGCCAGCCGATTACAGGGGGCACTTGAAGCTTTCTTT
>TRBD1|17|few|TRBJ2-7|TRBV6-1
CASSEAQTGAHVYEQYF
TGTGCCAGCAGTGAAGCCCAAACAGGGGCGCATGTCTACGAGCAGTACTTC
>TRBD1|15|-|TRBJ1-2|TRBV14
CASSQEKTGEYGYTF
TGTGCCAGCAGCCAAGAGAAGACAGGGGAGTATGGCTACACCTTC
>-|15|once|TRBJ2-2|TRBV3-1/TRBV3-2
CASSQSGVGTGELFF
TGTGCCAGCAGCCAATCAGGGGTAGGGACCGGGGAGCTGTTTTTT
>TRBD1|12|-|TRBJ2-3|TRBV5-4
CASSHDRDRGYF
TGTGCCAGCAGCCATGACCGGGACAGGGGGTATTTT
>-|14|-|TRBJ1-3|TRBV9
CASSVAGSGNTIYF
TGTGCCAGCAGCGTTGCAGGCTCTGGAAACACCATATATTTT
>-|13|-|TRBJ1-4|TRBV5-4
CASSLQAKEKLFF
TGTGCCAGCAGCTTACAGGCAAAGGAAAAACTGTTTTTT
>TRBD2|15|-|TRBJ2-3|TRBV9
CASSTGTSGTDTQYF
TGTGCCAGCAGCACTGGGACTAGCGGCACAGATACGCAGTATTTT
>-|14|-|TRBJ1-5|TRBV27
CASRRQVDNQPQHF
TGTGCCAGCAGAAGACAGGTAGACAATCAGCCCCAGCATTTT
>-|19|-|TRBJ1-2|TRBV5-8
CASSLFEGAAIFPNYGYTF
TGTGCCAGCAGCTTGTTTGAAGGGGCTGCGATCTTCCCTAACTATGGCTACACCTTC
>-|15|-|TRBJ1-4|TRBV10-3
CAISDEAGANEKLFF
TGTGCCATCAGTGACGAGGCCGGTGCTAATGAAAAACTGTTTTTT
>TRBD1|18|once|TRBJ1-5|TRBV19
CASSPRGDRGLSNQPQHF
TGTGCCAGTAGTCCTAGAGGGGACAGGGGATTGAGCAATCAGCCCCAGCATTTT
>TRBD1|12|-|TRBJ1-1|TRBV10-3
CAISPGQGKAFF
TGTGCCATCAGCCCCGGACAGGGTAAAGCTTTCTTT
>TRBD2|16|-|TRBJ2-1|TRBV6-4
CASSDSFAGGYNEQFF
TGTGCCAGCAGTGACTCCTTTGCGGGGGGCTACAATGAGCAGTTCTTC
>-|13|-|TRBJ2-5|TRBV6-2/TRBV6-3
CASSQGLLETQYF
TGTGCCAGCAGTCAGGGGTTGTTGGAGACCCAGTACTTC
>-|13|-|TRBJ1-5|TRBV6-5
CASSYSLDQPQHF
TGTGCCAGCAGTTACAGCTTGGATCAGCCCCAGCATTTT
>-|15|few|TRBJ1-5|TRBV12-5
CARGKSPDSNQPQHF
TGTGCTAGGGGTAAGTCACCAGATAGCAATCAGCCCCAGCATTTT
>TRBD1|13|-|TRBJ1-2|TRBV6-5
CASSYDRVGGYTF
TGTGCCAGCAGCTACGACAGGGTGGGAGGCTACACCTTC